The 27 T cell receptor beta chains below were found in one sample sequenced in a study of T cells after yellow fever vaccination (dated by TCRdb to between 2017 and 2020). Read against the paper, the sample's treatment or condition label means: live attenuated yellow fever vaccine strain. Libraries were prepared through 5' RACE. The reads were generated on an Illumina HiSeq 2500. The raw public data were reprocessed by TCRdb itself: fastp quality trimming at Q25, MiXCR clonotype calling, in-frame beta chains only. Merged by CDR3 protein, the rows form single entries marked with the most common genes and DNA. For this sample the table gives 450,000 to 550,000 distinct CDR3 sequences, of which roughly a fifth were detected only once. The top ten hold around 16% of the sample. The material was PBMCs, obtained roughly 20 days after the first yellow fever vaccination. The receptors here all came from a man aged 18 to 29 who received the YFV17D yellow fever vaccine.

The V call is TRBV7-3, the J call TRBJ1-1, with D perhaps matching TRBD1 (6 bases). This CDR3 is 15 amino acids long. V shed 1 base and J shed 3 bases, with 12 bases lying between them. Germline CDR1 is SGHTA and CDR2 is FQGTGA. DNA of the CDR3: TGTGCCAGCAGCTTAAATCGCGGGACACACACTGAAGCTTTCTTT. Protein product: CASSLNRGTHTEAFF.

The chain uses TRBV6-1 and TRBJ2-1, with D unresolved. The CDR3 covers 12 residues. V dropped 0 bases and J dropped 12 bases, with 9 bases sitting between them. Germline CDR1 is MNHNS and CDR2 is SASEGT. The CDR3 region has the DNA TGTGCCAGCAGTGAAGCAGGTATGGTGCAGTTCTTC. It codes for CASSEAGMVQFF.

This rearrangement joins TRBV5-6 to TRBJ2-3; 8 bases fit TRBD2. The V segment lost 1 base and the J segment 4 bases; nucleotides outside the gene matches: 8. The CDR3 runs to 16 residues. CDR1 and CDR2 (germline): SGHDT, YYEEEE. CDR3 bases: TGTGCCAGCAGCTTGCGAAGCGGGGGTTGGGCAGATACGCAGTATTTT. It encodes CASSLRSGGWADTQYF. Combining the CDR3 with reference TRBV5-6 and TRBJ2-3 gives the whole variable domain DAGVTQSPTHLIKTRGQQVTLRCSPKSGHDTVSWYQQALGQGPQFIFQYYEEEERQRGNFPDRFSGHQFPNYSSELNVNALLLGDSALYLCASSLRSGGWADTQYFGPGTRLTVL.

The sample holds a few counts of this clonotype. The junction differs from germline at one of its ends, possibly a read error. This chain joins TRBV29-1 and TRBJ2-5, with D perhaps TRBD1 (5 bases). CDR1 and CDR2 (germline): SQVTM, ANQGSEA. There are 13 residues in the CDR3. In nucleotides, the CDR3 is TGCAGCGGTGAACCGCAGGGAAGAAAGACCCAGTACTTC. Residues: CSGEPQGRKTQYF.

V and J are TRBV9 and TRBJ1-1; tentative D call: TRBD1 (6 bases). Germline CDR1 SGDLS, CDR2 YYNGEE. The V end lost 0 bases, the J end lost 0 bases, and 12 bases lay between the germline ends. The CDR3 is made up of 16 amino acids. CDR3 protein: CASSVGGAGVNTEAFF. In nucleotides, the CDR3 is TGTGCCAGCAGCGTAGGGGGGGCGGGGGTGAACACTGAAGCTTTCTTT. The variable domain in full, completed from reference TRBV9 and TRBJ1-1, reads DSGVTQTPKHLITATGQRVTLRCSPRSGDLSVYWYQQSLDQGLQFLIQYYNGEERAKGNILERFSAQQFPDLHSELNLSSLELGDSALYFCASSVGGAGVNTEAFFGQGTRLTVV.

This rearrangement joins TRBV7-3 to TRBJ1-1; D may be TRBD1 (6 bases). This CDR3 spans 18 amino acids. Germline values: CDR1 SGHTA, CDR2 FQGTGA. Trimming shortened V by 1 base and J by 1 base, and 19 bases separated the two germline ends. The CDR3 coding sequence is TGTGCCAGCAGCTTAAGACCCGGGACAAAGTTTAAGAACACTGAAGCTTTCTTT. It specifies CASSLRPGTKFKNTEAFF.

This clonotype was counted a few times. The V call is TRBV4-3, the J call TRBJ1-1; D is uncertain. V lost 0 bases and J 4 bases, leaving 18 bases between the germline ends. Germline V gives CDR1 LGHNA, CDR2 YSLEER. This CDR3 region has 17 residues. CDR3 bases: TGCGCCAGCAGCCAAGATCCTTCAGCTGGAGACCCCACTGAAGCTTTCTTT. As protein: CASSQDPSAGDPTEAFF.

The gene calls are TRBV7-2 and TRBJ1-2, with D perhaps matching TRBD1 (6 bases). Trimming took off 4 bases at V and 4 bases at J, with 16 bases between the two ends. Germline values: CDR1 SGHTA, CDR2 FQGNSA. The CDR3 spans 15 residues. The chain's CDR3 is CASSSRGGTSYGYTF. CDR3 DNA: TGTGCCAGCAGCTCCAGGGGCGGGACAAGCTATGGCTACACCTTC. The entire variable domain, with the rest obtained from reference TRBV7-2 and TRBJ1-2, is as follows: GAGVSQSPSNKVTEKGKDVELRCDPISGHTALYWYRQSLGQGLEFLIYFQGNSAPDKSGLPSDRFSAERTGGSVSTLTIQRTQQEDSAVYLCASSSRGGTSYGYTFGSGTRLTVV.

The chain couples TRBV7-2 to TRBJ2-7; the D gene is possibly TRBD1 (6 bases). The germline V and J ends were trimmed by 8 bases and 4 bases, with 18 bases remaining between them. Germline CDR1 is SGHTA and CDR2 is FQGNSA. There are 14 residues in the CDR3. Here the CDR3 reads CASSAVAGAYEQYF. The CDR3 DNA is TGTGCCAGCTCCGCGGTAGCAGGGGCGTACGAGCAGTACTTC.

There are many counts of this clonotype. This chain links TRBV10-3 with TRBJ2-7; a possible D gene is TRBD1 (5 bases). Germline V lookup: CDR1 ENHRY, CDR2 SYGVKD. The CDR3 spans 13 residues. The germline V and J ends were trimmed by 3 bases and 3 bases, with 9 bases remaining between them. CDR3: CAISDKGDYEQYV. CDR3 sequence (DNA): TGTGCCATCAGTGATAAAGGGGACTACGAGCAGTACGTC.

J is TRBJ2-2 and V is TRBV4-3; no clear D gene. Germline V gene data show CDR1 as LGHNA and CDR2 as YSLEER. The CDR3 consists of 12 residues. V lost 0 bases and J lost 6, with 2 bases in between. As DNA, the CDR3 is TGCGCCAGCAGCCAAGATTCCGGGGAGCTGTTTTTT. It is translated as CASSQDSGELFF.

The chain links TRBV7-3 to TRBJ1-1; TRBD1 matches at 7 bases. Germline trimming cut 5 bases from V and 1 base from J; bases unmatched to any gene: 4. Germline loops: CDR1 SGHTA, CDR2 FQGTGA. There are 14 residues in the CDR3. CDR3 in amino acids: CASSQDRKNTEAFF. In DNA, the CDR3 is TGTGCCAGCAGCCAGGACAGGAAGAACACTGAAGCTTTCTTT.

V usage is TRBV11-2 and J usage is TRBJ2-2; D is undetermined. Germline V CDR1 and CDR2: SGHAT, FQNNGV. V was cut by 5 bases and J by 2 bases, with 9 bases left in between. CDR3 length: 14 residues. The CDR3 loop reads CASSLLVNTGELFF. The CDR3, as DNA: TGTGCCAGCAGCCTGCTCGTAAACACCGGGGAGCTGTTTTTT.

The chain joins TRBV7-6 to TRBJ2-5, with D possibly called TRBD1 or TRBD2 (6 bases each). The germline V gene encodes CDR1 SGHVS and CDR2 FNYEAQ. The CDR3 has 12 residues. The V end was cut by 4 bases, the J end by 7 bases, with 10 bases between. The CDR3 DNA reads as TGTGCCAGCAGCTCGGGGGCGGGGACCCAGTACTTC. It is translated as CASSSGAGTQYF.

This clonotype was counted only a few times. This rearrangement joins TRBV12-3 or TRBV12-4 to TRBJ2-7; 13 bases are a match to TRBD2. The V gene end was trimmed by 5 bases and the J gene end by 3 bases; junction bases not matched to a gene: 10. The CDR3 has 17 amino acids. CDR3 DNA: TGTGCCAGCAGTCCCGAAAAAGGACTAGCGGGGGACTACGAGCAGTACTTC. Translating it yields CASSPEKGLAGDYEQYF.

This clonotype was counted a few times. V usage is TRBV12-3 or TRBV12-4 and J usage is TRBJ2-7; D is possibly TRBD1 (6 bases). Trimming pared 4 bases from V and 5 bases from J, leaving 12 bases between. The CDR3 has 13 amino acids. The CDR3 loop is CASSYDRSHEQYF. CDR3 DNA: TGTGCCAGCAGTTACGACAGGTCTCACGAGCAGTACTTC.

This clonotype was observed a few times. The rearrangement joins TRBV3-1 to TRBJ1-6, with D unresolved. Trimming cost V 3 bases and J 8 bases, with 8 bases left between them. Looked up from germline, CDR1 is LGHDT and CDR2 is YNNKEL (reference sequence). The CDR3 spans 13 residues. CDR3 in DNA: TGTGCCAGCAGCCAGAGCGCTTATTCACCCCTCCACTTT. Translating it yields CASSQSAYSPLHF.

The chain is built from TRBV9 and TRBJ2-3; D perhaps matches TRBD2 (7 bases). The V end was cut by 0 bases, the J end by 6 bases, with 11 bases between. This CDR3 contains 14 residues. The germline gives CDR1 SGDLS, CDR2 YYNGEE. The CDR3 DNA is TGTGCCAGCAGCGTAGGGGGGGGCCTTGATACGCAGTATTTT. It translates to CASSVGGGLDTQYF.

This clonotype was seen more than once but under ten times. This rearrangement joins TRBV5-8 to TRBJ2-2; D possibly corresponds to TRBD1 (6 bases). This CDR3 has 17 residues. Trimming stripped 2 bases from V and 4 bases from J, with 18 bases between. Germline V CDR1 and CDR2: SGHTS, YDEGEE. CDR3 coding DNA: TGTGCCAGCAGCTTTTTTGTTGGGGGCCATGGCACCGGGGAGCTGTTTTTT. Its protein product is CASSFFVGGHGTGELFF.

The chain recombines TRBV20-1 with TRBJ2-5; 7 nucleotides match TRBD1. The CDR3 loop spans 13 amino acids. Germline V gene lookup returns CDR1 DFQATT and CDR2 SNEGSKA (reference sequence). V shed 4 bases, J shed 2 bases, and the junction held 4 bases outside the gene matches. The CDR3 loop reads CSAKLTGQETQYF. The CDR3 bases are TGCAGTGCTAAATTGACAGGGCAAGAGACCCAGTACTTC.

This clonotype was counted between two and nine times. The chain is built from TRBV25-1 and TRBJ1-5; D gene uncertain. The CDR3 covers 13 residues. Germline V gene sequence: CDR1 MGHDK, CDR2 SYGVNS. The ends were cut back, 2 bases at V and 6 bases at J, with 8 bases in the middle. CDR3 in amino acids: CASSENGLQPQHF. CDR3 DNA: TGTGCCAGCAGTGAAAACGGCCTTCAGCCCCAGCATTTT.

This chain links TRBV19 with TRBJ2-5; 14 bases line up with TRBD2. The CDR3 runs to 15 residues. The J segment lost 4 bases and the V segment lost 6 bases, leaving 4 bases of the junction unmatched. Germline CDR1 reads LNHDA; CDR2 reads SQIVND (reference sequence). The CDR3 bases are TGTGCCAGTAGAACCGGGACTAGCGGGGGAGAGACCCAGTACTTC. It translates to CASRTGTSGGETQYF. Full variable domain (rest looked up from reference TRBV19 and TRBJ2-5): DGGITQSPKYLFRKEGQNVTLSCEQNLNHDAMYWYRQDPGQGLRLIYYSQIVNDFQKGDIAEGYSVSREKKESFPLTVTSAQKNPTAFYLCASRTGTSGGETQYFGPGTRLLVL.

This clonotype appeared many times. The V and J genes are TRBV5-6 and TRBJ2-1; TRBD2 matches 10 bases. This CDR3 is built from 15 residues. CDR1 and CDR2 (germline): SGHDT, YYEEEE. Losses at the gene ends were 0 bases for V and 6 bases for J; bases not matched to a gene: 3. In nucleotides, the CDR3 is TGTGCCAGCAGCTTGGAAGCGGGGGGGTCCAATGAGCAGTTCTTC. Its protein product is CASSLEAGGSNEQFF. The full variable domain, in which reference TRBV5-6 and TRBJ2-1 provide the parts outside the CDR3, is DAGVTQSPTHLIKTRGQQVTLRCSPKSGHDTVSWYQQALGQGPQFIFQYYEEEERQRGNFPDRFSGHQFPNYSSELNVNALLLGDSALYLCASSLEAGGSNEQFFGPGTRLTVL.

The chain employs TRBV5-1 and TRBJ1-6; a possible D gene is TRBD1 (5 bases). Germline V lookup: CDR1 SGHRS, CDR2 YFSETQ. V lost 4 bases and J lost 0, with 11 bases in between. The CDR3 loop spans 16 amino acids. DNA of the CDR3: TGCGCCAGCAGCGGCGGGGCAGCCTCCTATAATTCACCCCTCCACTTT. It translates to CASSGGAASYNSPLHF.

The rearrangement joins TRBV15 to TRBJ2-5; 8 bases match TRBD1. J was trimmed by 3 bases and V by 3 bases; bases with no gene match: 9. The CDR3 extends over 16 amino acids. Germline values: CDR1 LNHNV, CDR2 YYDKDF (reference sequence). Here the CDR3 reads CATSSGRGQGEETQYF. For the CDR3, the DNA is TGTGCCACCAGCAGTGGTCGTGGACAGGGAGAAGAGACCCAGTACTTC.

The table lists this clonotype with a few counts. V and J are TRBV24-1 and TRBJ2-3, with TRBD2 matching over 8 bases. V lost 3 bases and J lost 2; bases outside the gene matches: 6. The germline V gene encodes CDR1 KGHDR and CDR2 SFDVKD. This CDR3 has 16 amino acids. DNA of the CDR3: TGTGCCACCAGTGATAGAGCGGGGGCCGTCACAGATACGCAGTATTTT. Its translation: CATSDRAGAVTDTQYF.

This chain connects TRBV7-2 to TRBJ2-2, with D unclear. The CDR3 spans 14 residues. Germline V CDR1 and CDR2: SGHTA, FQGNSA. Trimming removed 0 bases at V and 7 bases at J, with 9 bases between. CDR3 DNA: TGTGCCAGCAGCTTAGCAGGGTTGGACGGGGAGCTGTTTTTT. It is translated as CASSLAGLDGELFF.